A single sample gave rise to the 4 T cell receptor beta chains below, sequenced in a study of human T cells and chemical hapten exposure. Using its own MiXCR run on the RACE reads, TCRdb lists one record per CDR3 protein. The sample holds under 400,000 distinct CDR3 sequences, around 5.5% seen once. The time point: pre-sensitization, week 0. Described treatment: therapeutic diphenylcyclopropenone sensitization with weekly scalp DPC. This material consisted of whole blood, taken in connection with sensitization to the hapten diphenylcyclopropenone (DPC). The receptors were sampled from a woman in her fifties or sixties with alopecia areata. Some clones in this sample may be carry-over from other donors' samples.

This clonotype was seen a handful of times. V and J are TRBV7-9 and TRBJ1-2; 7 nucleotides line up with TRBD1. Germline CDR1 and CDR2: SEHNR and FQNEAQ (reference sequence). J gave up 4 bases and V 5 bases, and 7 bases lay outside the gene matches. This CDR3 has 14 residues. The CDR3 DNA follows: TGTGCCAGCAGCGGGACAGACGTCTTCTATGGCTACACCTTC. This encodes CASSGTDVFYGYTF. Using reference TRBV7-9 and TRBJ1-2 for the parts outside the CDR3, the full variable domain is DTGVSQNPRHKITKRGQNVTFRCDPISEHNRLYWYRQTLGQGPEFLTYFQNEAQLEKSRLLSDRFSAERPKGSFSTLEIQRTEQGDSAMYLCASSGTDVFYGYTFGSGTRLTVV.

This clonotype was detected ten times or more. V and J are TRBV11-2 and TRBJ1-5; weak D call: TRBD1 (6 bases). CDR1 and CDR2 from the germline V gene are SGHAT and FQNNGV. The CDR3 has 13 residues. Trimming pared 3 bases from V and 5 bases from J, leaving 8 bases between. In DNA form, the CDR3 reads TGTGCCAGCAGCTTGGGACAACATCAGCCCCAGCATTTT. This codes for CASSLGQHQPQHF.

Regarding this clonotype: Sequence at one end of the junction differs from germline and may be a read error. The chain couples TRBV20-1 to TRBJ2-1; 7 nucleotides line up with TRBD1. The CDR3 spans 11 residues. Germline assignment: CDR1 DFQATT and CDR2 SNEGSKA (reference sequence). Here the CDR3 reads CSARAVQGKIF. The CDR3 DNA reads TGCAGTGCTAGAGCGGTACAGGGGAAGATCTTC.

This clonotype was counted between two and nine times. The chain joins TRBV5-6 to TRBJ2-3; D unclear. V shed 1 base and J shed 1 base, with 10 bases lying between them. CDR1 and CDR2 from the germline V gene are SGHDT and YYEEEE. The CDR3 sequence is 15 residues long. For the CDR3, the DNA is TGTGCCAGCAGCTTGTACGGATGGGGCACAGATACGCAGTATTTT. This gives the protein CASSLYGWGTDTQYF. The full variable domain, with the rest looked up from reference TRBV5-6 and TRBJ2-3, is DAGVTQSPTHLIKTRGQQVTLRCSPKSGHDTVSWYQQALGQGPQFIFQYYEEEERQRGNFPDRFSGHQFPNYSSELNVNALLLGDSALYLCASSLYGWGTDTQYFGPGTRLTVL.